This T cell receptor beta chain was identified in a study of blood T cell repertoires in COVID-19. Whole-study context: Samples came from the United States, Italy and Spain, spanning acute and convalescent COVID-19.

Assay used: immunoSEQ multiplex PCR; TCRdb lists only in-frame clones, some missing. In the table there are a few hundred thousand clones, 70% to 90% of which are singletons. Participants, roughly 18 to 90 years old, spanned under 25 US areas. Participants' own reports of clinical history determined their cohort assignment. Recovery meant two consecutive negative NP/OP PCR tests, professional clearance, or resolved symptoms. Looked up from germline, CDR1 is SGHVS and CDR2 is FQNEAQ. The CDR3 is 19 amino acids. V was shortened by 0 bases and J by 0 bases, with 17 bases between the two germline ends. The clonotype originates from a woman between 18 and 30 years old who had recovered from COVID-19. Sequenced input: PBMCs or T cells enriched from blood (not recorded which). The rearrangement joins TRBV7-8 to TRBJ2-2, with D perhaps matching TRBD1 (6 bases). CDR3 amino acids: CASSLATGASAANTGELFF. The CDR3 region has the DNA TGTGCCAGCAGCTTAGCGACAGGAGCCTCTGCCGCGAACACCGGGGAGCTGTTTTTT.